This T cell receptor beta chain was observed in a study of blood T cell repertoires in COVID-19. Study overall: Sites in the United States, Italy and Spain provided acute and convalescent COVID-19 samples.

Clones were read by immunoSEQ multiplex PCR, and TCRdb kept only the in-frame ones, dropping some. In the table there are about 300,000 clones, 70% to 85% of which are singletons. Seattle-derived patients entered the study during active infection and were followed longitudinally. The TCR sequence derives from a human donor with COVID-19, enrolled during active disease. The donor label of this sample is uncertain. Input material: peripheral blood.

This CDR3 is CASEGQGAEKLFF. CDR3 bases: TGTGCCAGCGAAGGACAGGGAGCAGAAAAACTGTTTTTT. The chain couples TRBV2 to TRBJ1-4; 8 nucleotides line up with TRBD1. CDR3 size: 13 residues. Germline values: CDR1 SNHLY, CDR2 FYNNEI. V lost 8 bases to trimming and J lost 8 bases; unmatched junction nucleotides: 7.